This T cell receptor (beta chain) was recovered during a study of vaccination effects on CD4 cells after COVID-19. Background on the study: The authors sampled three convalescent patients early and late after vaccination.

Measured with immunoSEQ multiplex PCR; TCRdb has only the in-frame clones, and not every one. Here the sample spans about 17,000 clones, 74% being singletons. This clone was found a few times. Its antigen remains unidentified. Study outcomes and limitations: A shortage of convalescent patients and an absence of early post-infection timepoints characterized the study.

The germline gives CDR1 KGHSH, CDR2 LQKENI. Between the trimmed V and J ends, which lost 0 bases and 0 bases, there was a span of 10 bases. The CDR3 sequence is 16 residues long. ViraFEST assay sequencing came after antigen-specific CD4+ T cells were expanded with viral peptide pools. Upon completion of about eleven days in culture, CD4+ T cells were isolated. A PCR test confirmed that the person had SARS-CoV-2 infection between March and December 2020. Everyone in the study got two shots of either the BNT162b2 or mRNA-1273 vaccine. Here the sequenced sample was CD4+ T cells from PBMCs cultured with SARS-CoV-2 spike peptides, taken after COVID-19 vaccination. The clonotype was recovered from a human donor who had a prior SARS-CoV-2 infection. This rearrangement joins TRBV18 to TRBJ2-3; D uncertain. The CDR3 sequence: CASSPPSLSSTDTQYF. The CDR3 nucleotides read TGTGCCAGCTCACCACCGAGTTTGTCTAGCACAGATACGCAGTATTTT.